A selection of T cell receptor beta chains follows, all from one sample in a study of patients and donors after allogeneic stem cell transplantation. TCRdb used MiXCR to reprocess the RT-PCR reads, holding one entry per CDR3 protein. The sample has around 200,000 distinct CDR3 sequences, 38% seen once. The source material was blood, either unsorted or a sorted T cell fraction (not recorded which). The receptors were gathered from a human donor who was either an allogeneic HSCT recipient or a stem cell or donor lymphocyte infusion donor (not recorded which). It is not recorded whose cells these are; they may come from a transplant donor. The CDR3 runs from the conserved cysteine through the conserved F or W. The order of the fields is clone size, V gene, J gene, D gene, CDR3 protein, CDR3 DNA. The D gene is left open where the match is weak. Where a row states a size, it is once, few, many or the class of an expanded clone; other rows omit it.

>-|TRBV4-2|TRBJ1-6|-
CASSQDWDQKYSPLHF
TGTGCCAGCAGCCAAGATTGGGACCAGAAATATTCACCCCTCCACTTT
>-|TRBV12-3/TRBV12-4|TRBJ1-2|-
CASSPANGDFNYGYTF
TGTGCCAGCAGTCCGGCGAACGGGGATTTTAACTATGGCTACACCTTC
>few|TRBV5-1|TRBJ1-1|TRBD1
CASSPLDRENTEAFF
TGCGCCAGCAGCCCGCTGGACAGGGAGAACACTGAAGCTTTCTTT
>-|TRBV29-1|TRBJ1-1|-
CSVEWAGTEAFF
TGCAGCGTTGAATGGGCCGGGACAGAAGCTTTCTTT
>-|TRBV16|TRBJ1-5|-
CASSRGGFDQPQHF
TGTGCCAGCAGCCGTGGGGGGTTCGATCAGCCCCAGCATTTT
>-|TRBV12-3/TRBV12-4|TRBJ1-2|-
CASTPDFYGYTF
TGTGCCAGCACCCCGGACTTCTATGGCTACACCTTC
>-|TRBV6-5|TRBJ2-2|-
CASQLGSRTGELFF
TGTGCCAGCCAACTGGGGTCTCGGACCGGGGAGCTGTTTTTT
>medium-sized|TRBV30|TRBJ1-1|-
CAWSDGTYTEAFF
TGTGCCTGGAGTGACGGGACATACACTGAAGCTTTCTTT
>few|TRBV7-8|TRBJ1-6|-
CASSSDRNSPLHF
TGTGCCAGCAGCAGTGACCGTAATTCACCCCTCCACTTT
>-|TRBV5-1|TRBJ1-5|-
CASSLAGFSNQPQHF
TGCGCCAGCAGCTTGGCCGGTTTTAGCAATCAGCCCCAGCATTTT
>-|TRBV20-1|TRBJ1-1|TRBD1
CSASNSGQGGTEAFF
TGCAGTGCTAGTAACTCGGGACAGGGAGGCACTGAAGCTTTCTTT
>-|TRBV29-1|TRBJ2-5|TRBD2
CSVGTSSETQYF
TGCAGCGTTGGGACTAGCTCAGAGACCCAGTACTTC
>-|TRBV6-2/TRBV6-3|TRBJ1-5|-
CASSSRERGAFEPQHF
TGTGCCAGCAGTTCCCGGGAGCGGGGGGCGTTTGAGCCCCAGCATTTT
>few|TRBV12-3/TRBV12-4|TRBJ1-1|-
CASSFLGFLEGTEAFF
TGTGCCAGCAGTTTTCTCGGATTTTTAGAGGGCACTGAAGCTTTCTTT
>once|TRBV11-2|TRBJ2-2|TRBD2
CASSLLAGGTGELFF
TGTGCCAGCAGCTTACTGGCGGGGGGAACCGGGGAGCTGTTTTTT
>-|TRBV29-1|TRBJ1-1|-
CSAYSTEAFF
TGCAGCGCCTATTCGACTGAAGCTTTCTTT
>-|TRBV12-3/TRBV12-4|TRBJ2-1|-
CASSFQPGPKYNEQFF
TGTGCCAGCAGTTTTCAGCCGGGGCCAAAATACAATGAGCAGTTCTTC
>-|TRBV7-8|TRBJ1-3|-
CASSTYLRAALGDSGNTIYF
TGTGCCAGCAGCACCTATTTACGGGCCGCCCTGGGGGACTCTGGAAACACCATATATTTT
>-|TRBV28|TRBJ1-2|-
CASSSGGEDYGYTF
TGTGCCAGCAGTTCGGGAGGGGAGGACTATGGCTACACCTTC
>few|TRBV6-1|TRBJ1-4|-
CASSENFGEEEKLFF
TGTGCCAGCAGTGAAAATTTCGGGGAAGAGGAAAAACTGTTTTTT
>medium-sized|TRBV5-1|TRBJ2-3|TRBD1
CASSLQGQGSHTQYF
TGCGCCAGCAGCTTGCAGGGACAGGGGTCGCATACGCAGTATTTT
>few|TRBV5-1|TRBJ1-1|-
CASSQDRILDTEAFF
TGCGCCAGCAGCCAGGATCGCATACTAGACACTGAAGCTTTCTTT
>few|TRBV2|TRBJ1-2|-
CASSETRANYGYTF
TGTGCCAGCAGTGAAACACGGGCTAACTATGGCTACACCTTC
>few|TRBV12-3/TRBV12-4|TRBJ1-6|-
CASGSTGTNSPLHF
TGTGCCAGCGGATCTACAGGGACGAATTCACCCCTCCACTTT
>few|TRBV20-1|TRBJ1-5|-
CSARPRAASNQPQHF
TGCAGTGCTAGACCCCGAGCAGCTAGCAATCAGCCCCAGCATTTT
>-|TRBV20-1|TRBJ2-1|-
CSARDGVGEQFF
TGCAGTGCTAGAGATGGTGTCGGGGAGCAGTTCTTC
>-|TRBV6-5|TRBJ2-5|-
CASSYYEKETQYF
TGTGCCAGCAGTTACTATGAAAAAGAGACCCAGTACTTC
>-|TRBV2|TRBJ1-3|-
CASSGLGAANSGNTIYF
TGTGCCAGCAGCGGTCTGGGGGCAGCGAACTCTGGAAACACCATATATTTT
>-|TRBV12-3/TRBV12-4|TRBJ2-1|-
CASSPQRGLTNEQFF
TGTGCCAGCAGCCCCCAGAGGGGCCTTACCAATGAGCAGTTCTTC
>few|TRBV27|TRBJ1-1|-
CAPSLVGTEAFF
TGTGCCCCCTCCCTAGTGGGGACTGAAGCTTTCTTT
>-|TRBV19|TRBJ1-1|-
CATPATGITEAFF
TGTGCCACTCCCGCCACAGGGATCACTGAAGCTTTCTTT
>-|TRBV29-1|TRBJ1-2|TRBD1
CSVDRGRGYTF
TGCAGCGTCGACAGGGGTCGAGGCTACACCTTC
>-|TRBV14|TRBJ1-2|-
CASSQAGATNYGYTF
TGTGCCAGCAGCCAAGCGGGGGCCACTAACTATGGCTACACCTTC
>-|TRBV12-3/TRBV12-4|TRBJ1-2|-
CASTMGSDLGGYTF
TGTGCCAGCACCATGGGGTCGGACTTGGGGGGCTACACCTTC
>-|TRBV10-3|TRBJ1-2|-
CAISDSRVPYGYTF
TGTGCCATCAGTGATTCCCGAGTCCCCTATGGCTACACCTTC
>-|TRBV28|TRBJ2-5|-
CASSLREVETQYF
TGTGCCAGCAGTTTAAGGGAGGTAGAGACCCAGTACTTC
>few|TRBV10-3|TRBJ2-2|-
CAISNTGPRTGELFF
TGTGCCATCAGTAACACAGGTCCACGCACCGGGGAGCTGTTTTTT
>once|TRBV13|TRBJ1-2|-
CASSLVQGNPQVGGYTF
TGTGCCAGCAGCTTAGTACAGGGTAATCCTCAAGTGGGTGGCTACACCTTC
>-|TRBV4-1|TRBJ1-2|TRBD1
CASSHPRGQGGYTF
TGCGCCAGCAGCCATCCCCGGGGACAGGGGGGCTACACCTTC